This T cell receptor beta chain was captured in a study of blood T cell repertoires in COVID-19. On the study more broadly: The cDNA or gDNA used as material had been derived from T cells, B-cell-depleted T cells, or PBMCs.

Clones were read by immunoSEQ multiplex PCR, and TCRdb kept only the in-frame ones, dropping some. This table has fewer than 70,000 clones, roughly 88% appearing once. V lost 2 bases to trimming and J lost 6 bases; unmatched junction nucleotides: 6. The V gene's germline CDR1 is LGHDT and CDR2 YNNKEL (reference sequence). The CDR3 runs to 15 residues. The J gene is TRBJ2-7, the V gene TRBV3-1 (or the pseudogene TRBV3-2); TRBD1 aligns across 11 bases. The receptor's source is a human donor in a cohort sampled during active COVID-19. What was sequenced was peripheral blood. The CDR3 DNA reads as TGTGCCAGCAGCCAACTCGGGACAGGGGGGGGCGAGCAGTACTTC. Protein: CASSQLGTGGGEQYF.